The present T cell receptor beta chain was sequenced within a study of beta chain features in type 1 diabetes. In its sample, this clone was seen a few times. Its antigen is not known. Germline V CDR1 and CDR2: ENHRY, SYGVKD. CDR3 length: 17 residues. The V segment lost 4 bases and the J segment 8 bases; nucleotides outside the gene matches: 17. The sequenced template was cDNA made from the entire isolated RNA. The method was immunoSEQ multiplex PCR; TCRdb's version includes in-frame clones alone and lacks a portion of them. The table shows roughly 260,000 clones, with 11% occurring only once. Whole-study results and caveats: Small HLA sub-analyses could not settle whether HLA shapes TCRB rearrangement. Shorter TCRB CDR3s, moderately but significantly so, were found in Type 1 diabetes patients in all four CD4+ subsets. Naive, central memory and Treg TCRB repertoires seemed to resemble each other more closely in patients than they did in healthy donors. Type 1 diabetes patients had VDJ junctions that carried fewer insertions and more deletions.

The V gene is TRBV10-3, the J gene TRBJ1-1, with 9 bases identical to TRBD1. The specimen was naive CD4+ T cells from blood. The sequence derives from a man between 25 and 39 years old with type 1 diabetes. The CDR3 region has the DNA TGTGCCATCAGTGGATCCGGGACAGGGACCCCTGGGTCGGAAGCTTTCTTT. Protein product: CAISGSGTGTPGSEAFF.